These 23 T cell receptor beta chains share one sample of origin, sequenced in a study of shared clonotypes between healthy human individuals. The data were produced by immunoSEQ multiplex PCR, yet TCRdb's version contains in-frame clones alone and is incomplete. Among millions of clones listed, 85% to 95% were seen once. Sequenced sample: naive CD4+ T cells sorted from blood. Subset defined: CD45RA+ positively selected. These receptors were collected from a man younger than 35 in good health.

This clone appeared a few times. V and J are TRBV7-2 and TRBJ1-1; no definite D call. Germline V CDR1 and CDR2: SGHTA, FQGNSA. Trimming took 1 base from V and 7 from J, leaving 10 bases between them. CDR3 size: 13 residues. In DNA form, the CDR3 reads TGTGCCAGCAGCTTAGTGGGATTTGGTGAAGCTTTCTTT. Its protein is CASSLVGFGEAFF.

This chain connects TRBV18 to TRBJ2-3; TRBD1 might be the D (5 bases). The CDR3 has 15 amino acids. Germline CDR1 KGHSH, CDR2 LQKENI. The V end was cut by 3 bases, the J end by 7 bases, with 17 bases between. CDR3: CASSPPSEGAYTQYF. The CDR3 region has the DNA TGTGCCAGCTCACCCCCTTCCGAAGGGGCGTATACGCAGTATTTT.

The rearrangement joins TRBV6-1 to TRBJ2-1, with 8 bases identical to TRBD1. In germline, CDR1 is MNHNS, CDR2 SASEGT. Germline trimming cut 9 bases from V and 5 bases from J; bases unmatched to any gene: 9. This CDR3 region has 14 residues. The CDR3 sequence: CASHGTGLNNEQFF. CDR3 nucleotide sequence: TGTGCCAGTCACGGGACAGGTCTAAACAATGAGCAGTTCTTC.

The chain joins TRBV15 to TRBJ2-7, with D perhaps matching TRBD1 (5 bases). CDR3 length: 14 amino acids. Germline V gene sequence: CDR1 LNHNV, CDR2 YYDKDF (reference sequence). V was trimmed by 4 bases and J by 8 bases, leaving 18 bases between them. The CDR3: CATSMEQPPDKQYF. Written as DNA, the CDR3 is TGTGCCACCAGCATGGAGCAGCCCCCGGACAAGCAGTACTTC.

The rearrangement uses TRBV5-1 and TRBJ1-4; a possible D gene is TRBD1 (5 bases). Germline CDR1 reads SGHRS; CDR2 reads YFSETQ. This CDR3 is built from 12 residues. V lost 4 bases to trimming and J lost 8 bases, with 9 bases between them. The CDR3 DNA is TGCGCCAGCAGCCCCTGGGGCGAAAAACTGTTTTTT. It is translated as CASSPWGEKLFF.

V usage is TRBV10-3 and J usage is TRBJ2-5; 7 bases line up with TRBD2. The CDR3 spans 17 residues. The trim removed 0 bases at V and 5 bases at J, leaving 12 bases unmatched. Germline loops: CDR1 ENHRY, CDR2 SYGVKD. DNA for the CDR3: TGTGCCATCAGTGAGTCGGGGCGGGGGACGAGCCAGGAGACCCAGTACTTC. Translating it yields CAISESGRGTSQETQYF.

V gene TRBV5-1 combines with J gene TRBJ2-1; possible D gene TRBD1, 6 bases. Deletions cut 4 bases from V and 4 bases from J, with 15 bases between. This CDR3 region has 15 residues. The germline V gene has CDR1 SGHRS and CDR2 YFSETQ. CDR3 sequence reads: CASSTGQGGYNEQFF. DNA for the CDR3: TGCGCCAGCAGCACGGGACAAGGGGGATACAATGAGCAGTTCTTC.

The chain is built from TRBV30 and TRBJ2-5; 9 positions agree with TRBD1. The last part of the DNA fits TRBJ2-7 better; the J call may be wrong. The CDR3 totals 14 residues. Looked up from germline, CDR1 is GTSNPN and CDR2 is SVGIG (reference sequence). CDR3 protein: CASSGTGSSYEQYF. DNA for the CDR3: TGTGCCTCCTCCGGGACAGGGAGCTCCTACGAGCAGTACTTC.

A word on this clone: Other nucleotide sequences in the sample specify the same CDR3. The DNA of the CDR3 is TGTGCCAGCAGCCCCCCCGGACTAGCGGGAGCTTACAATGAGCAGTTCTTC. Translation gives CASSPPGLAGAYNEQFF. The chain combines TRBV7-9 with TRBJ2-1; 13 bases agree with TRBD2. Trimming took 5 bases from V and 4 from J; bases not matched to a gene: 8. The CDR3 runs to 17 residues. CDR1 and CDR2 from the germline V gene are SEHNR and FQNEAQ (reference sequence).

Points on this clone: This specimen includes other DNA sequences encoding the same CDR3. The V gene is TRBV30, the J gene TRBJ2-5, with D unresolved. CDR1 GTSNPN and CDR2 SVGIG come from the germline V gene (reference sequence). This CDR3 comprises 11 residues. Trimming stripped 3 bases from V and 5 bases from J, with 7 bases between. The CDR3: CAWSAGETQYF. As DNA, the CDR3 is TGTGCCTGGAGCGCCGGGGAGACCCAGTACTTC.

The rearrangement uses TRBV28 and TRBJ1-2, with TRBD1 matching over 8 bases. The CDR3 sequence is 13 residues long. Germline CDR1 is MDHEN and CDR2 is SYDVKM. Unmatched junction bases numbered 1, after V lost 3 bases and J lost 4 bases. For the CDR3, the DNA is TGTGCCAGCAGTTTGACAGGGGCCTATGGCTACACCTTC. Its translation: CASSLTGAYGYTF.

The V gene is TRBV9, the J gene TRBJ2-1; D might be TRBD2 (5 bases). Trimming left V 3 bases short and J 5 bases short, with 12 bases between. The germline V gene encodes CDR1 SGDLS and CDR2 YYNGEE. The CDR3 loop spans 14 amino acids. CDR3: CASSGERTNNEQFF. The CDR3 coding sequence is TGTGCCAGCAGCGGTGAGCGGACGAACAATGAGCAGTTCTTC.

The chain is built from TRBV27 and TRBJ2-2; 10 positions match TRBD1. This CDR3 comprises 17 residues. V lost 6 bases and J lost 4; bases outside the gene matches: 11. Per the germline V gene, CDR1 is MNHEY and CDR2 is SMNVEV (reference sequence). CDR3 DNA sequence: TGTGCCAGCAGCCTGACAGGGGGCGGGGGGTCCACCGGGGAGCTGTTTTTT. This encodes CASSLTGGGGSTGELFF.

A word on this clone: The identical CDR3 is also encoded by other nucleotide sequences in the sample. This rearrangement joins TRBV29-1 to TRBJ1-2; D is perhaps TRBD1 (6 bases). The length of the CDR3 is 13 residues. The V end lost 4 bases, the J end lost 0 bases, and 9 bases lay between the germline ends. The germline V gene has CDR1 SQVTM and CDR2 ANQGSEA. CDR3 DNA sequence: TGCAGCGTTGGACAGGACCCTAACTATGGCTACACCTTC. It translates to CSVGQDPNYGYTF.

Worth noting for this clone: This likely comes from a read error, as the CDR3 has no conserved phenylalanine or tryptophan at its end. The DNA is left out, because the CDR3 cannot be placed on it with certainty; the CDR3 is given as TCRdb lists it. The J gene is TRBJ1-2, the V gene TRBV14. The germline CDR1 and CDR2 sequences are SGHDN and FVKESK. The CDR3 comprises 8 residues, both ends counted. The CDR3 loop reads CASSLARG.

The gene calls are TRBV6-5 and TRBJ2-7; 8 positions match TRBD1. Germline CDR1 reads MNHEY; CDR2 reads SVGAGI. This CDR3 is built from 14 residues. V was pared by 4 bases and J by 0 bases, with 2 bases of the junction left unmatched. The CDR3 spells CASSLDRDSYEQYF. The CDR3 DNA sequence: TGTGCCAGCAGTTTGGACAGGGACTCCTACGAGCAGTACTTC.

The CDR3 bases are TGTGCCAGCTCATTCCGGGGGGGCTCGAACACCGGGGAGCTGTTTTTT. Translation: CASSFRGGSNTGELFF. The chain couples TRBV18 to TRBJ2-2, with 8 bases aligning to TRBD2. The CDR3 has 16 amino acids. Losses at the gene ends were 5 bases for V and 0 bases for J; bases not matched to a gene: 5. Per the germline V gene, CDR1 is KGHSH and CDR2 is LQKENI. Full variable domain (missing parts from reference TRBV18 and TRBJ2-2): NAGVMQNPRHLVRRRGQEARLRCSPMKGHSHVYWYRQLPEEGLKFMVYLQKENIIDESGMPKERFSAEFPKEGPSILRIQQVVRGDSAAYFCASSFRGGSNTGELFFGEGSRLTVL.

The chain combines TRBV18 with TRBJ2-7; D is unresolved. This CDR3 is built from 14 residues. Trimming shortened V by 2 bases and J by 1 base, and 9 bases separated the two germline ends. Looked up from germline, CDR1 is KGHSH and CDR2 is LQKENI. The CDR3: CASSPNTDSYEQYF. DNA of the CDR3: TGTGCCAGCTCACCAAACACAGATTCCTACGAGCAGTACTTC.

The gene calls are TRBV2 and TRBJ2-1; the D gene is possibly TRBD2 (5 bases). CDR1 is SNHLY and CDR2 is FYNNEI in the germline V gene. This CDR3 has 13 amino acids. The V end was cut by 4 bases, the J end by 7 bases, with 11 bases between. The CDR3 DNA is TGTGCCAGCAGTGTAGGACTTGCGAATGAGCAGTTCTTC. Its translation is CASSVGLANEQFF. The full variable domain, in which reference TRBV2 and TRBJ2-1 provide the parts outside the CDR3, is EPEVTQTPSHQVTQMGQEVILRCVPISNHLYFYWYRQILGQKVEFLVSFYNNEISEKSEIFDDQFSVERPDGSNFTLKIRSTKLEDSAMYFCASSVGLANEQFFGPGTRLTVL.

The chain links TRBV7-2 to TRBJ2-1; TRBD2 aligns across 10 bases. Losses at the gene ends were 1 base for V and 6 bases for J; bases not matched to a gene: 6. The V gene's germline CDR1 is SGHTA and CDR2 FQGNSA. The CDR3 contains 16 residues. The CDR3: CASSLEGLAWPNEQFF. The CDR3, as DNA: TGTGCCAGCAGCTTAGAGGGACTAGCGTGGCCCAATGAGCAGTTCTTC.

This clone was counted a few times. Other DNA sequences in the same sample also yield this CDR3. The genes are TRBV5-4 and TRBJ1-2; D is uncertain. Trimming left V 0 bases short and J 4 bases short, with 4 bases between. CDR3 length equals 12 residues. Per the germline V gene, CDR1 is SGHNT and CDR2 is YYREEE (reference sequence). CDR3 sequence: CASSLDGYGYTF. The CDR3 coding sequence is TGTGCCAGCAGCTTGGATGGCTATGGCTACACCTTC.

V gene TRBV19 combines with J gene TRBJ1-1; no clear D gene. The V end lost 7 bases, the J end lost 6 bases, and 9 bases lay between the germline ends. The CDR3 runs to 11 residues. Germline CDR1 and CDR2: LNHDA and SQIVND (reference sequence). The CDR3 sequence is CASIRFAEAFF. Here the CDR3 DNA reads TGTGCCAGTATTAGGTTCGCTGAAGCTTTCTTT.

The chain employs TRBV7-3 and TRBJ2-7, with TRBD2 matching 7 bases. Germline lookup yields CDR1 SGHTA and CDR2 FQGTGA. The CDR3 covers 15 residues. V was clipped by 5 bases and J by 0 bases; unmatched bases: 7. The CDR3: CASSPVAGPSYEQYF. The CDR3 nucleotides read TGTGCCAGCAGCCCCGTAGCGGGCCCCTCCTACGAGCAGTACTTC.